This T cell receptor beta chain was found in a study of pediatric ulcerative colitis. General study findings and limits: In rectum, acute severe colitis had expanded clones and less diversity.

Each sample received Survey-level depth of up to 500,000 reads. Method: immunoSEQ multiplex PCR; TCRdb's copy keeps in-frame clones and lacks some. This table has roughly 54,000 clones, about nine tenths appearing once. Trimming removed 6 bases from V and 1 base from J; junction bases left unmatched: 10. Looked up from germline, CDR1 is SGDLS and CDR2 is YYNGEE. CDR3 length equals 16 residues. As to this clone: Its specificity is unknown.

The receptor was isolated from a boy aged 5 to 17 who was a control in a study of pediatric ulcerative colitis. The V call is TRBV9, the J call TRBJ2-3; 8 positions match TRBD2. Sequencing used blood. The CDR3 nucleotides read TGTGCCAGCACCCCACGGGGGGGATTGGGCACAGATACGCAGTATTTT. Protein: CASTPRGGLGTDTQYF.